The 32 T cell receptor beta chains in this list originate from one sample, sequenced in a study of blood T cells in healthy people across ages. A second PCR of roughly 7 to 11 cycles used a sample-barcoded 5' primer and a J-beta primer mix. TCRdb redid the calling of the 5' RACE reads with MiXCR, one entry per CDR3 protein. This table holds 750,000 to 950,000 distinct CDR3 sequences, roughly 50% found once. Sequenced: blood. The receptors stem from a man at least 80 years old in good health.

The rearrangement links TRBV5-1 to TRBJ1-1; the match to TRBD1 covers 8 bases. The CDR3 consists of 14 residues. The V gene's germline CDR1 is SGHRS and CDR2 YFSETQ. V shed 8 bases and J 2 bases; nucleotides not matched to a gene: 8. The DNA for the CDR3 is TGCGCCAGTAGCCAACAGGGGGGAAACACTGAAGCTTTCTTT. Protein sequence: CASSQQGGNTEAFF.

This rearrangement joins TRBV7-9 to TRBJ2-3, with D unresolved. V lost 1 base and J lost 2, with 10 bases in between. Germline values: CDR1 SEHNR, CDR2 FQNEAQ (reference sequence). This CDR3 has 15 residues. This CDR3 is CASSLVSTATDTQYF. The DNA for the CDR3 is TGTGCCAGCAGCTTAGTCTCAACAGCCACAGATACGCAGTATTTT.

This clonotype has just a few counts. V is TRBV5-5 and J is TRBJ2-7; D is uncertain. The germline V and J ends were trimmed by 4 bases and 0 bases, with 14 bases remaining between them. Per the germline V gene, CDR1 is SGHKS and CDR2 is YYEKEE (reference sequence). The CDR3 is 15 residues long. The CDR3 loop reads CASSILSPSSYEQYF. The CDR3 nucleotides read TGTGCCAGCAGCATCCTGTCGCCTAGCTCCTACGAGCAGTACTTC.

The chain links TRBV29-1 to TRBJ2-5; D remains unclear. Trimming stripped 4 bases from V and 5 bases from J, with 14 bases between. The CDR3 runs to 13 residues. In germline, CDR1 is SQVTM, CDR2 ANQGSEA. The CDR3 nucleotides are TGCAGCGTTGGATACACCCAAAGGGAGACCCAGTACTTC. It is translated as CSVGYTQRETQYF.

This chain uses TRBV25-1 with TRBJ2-7; unclear D gene. The CDR3 contains 14 residues. V was clipped by 6 bases and J by 5 bases, with 17 bases between them. Germline lookup yields CDR1 MGHDK and CDR2 SYGVNS. Here the CDR3 reads CASRDPLIPHEQYF. The DNA of the CDR3 is TGTGCCAGCAGGGATCCCCTTATCCCCCACGAGCAGTACTTC.

This clonotype was observed once. The genes are TRBV6-5 and TRBJ2-3, with 7 bases aligning to TRBD1. This CDR3 comprises 17 residues. V lost 4 bases to trimming and J lost 5 bases; unmatched junction nucleotides: 15. Germline loops: CDR1 MNHEY, CDR2 SVGAGI. The CDR3 DNA reads TGTGCCAGCAGTTCCCCCACAGGGGTCGGTCGCCTAGATACGCAGTATTTT. It translates to CASSSPTGVGRLDTQYF.

This clonotype was counted between two and nine times. This rearrangement joins TRBV7-2 to TRBJ2-4; a weak D match, TRBD1 (5 bases). The DNA end is a closer match to TRBJ2-7, so the J assignment may be wrong. Per the germline V gene, CDR1 is SGHTA and CDR2 is FQGNSA. This CDR3 region has 15 residues. The CDR3 region is CASSLEGLRAYEQYF. The CDR3 DNA sequence: TGTGCCAGCAGCTTAGAGGGTCTCAGGGCCTACGAGCAGTACTTC.

The rearrangement links TRBV27 to TRBJ2-1; D is perhaps TRBD2 (5 bases). From germline, CDR1 is MNHEY and CDR2 SMNVEV (reference sequence). V was shortened by 2 bases and J by 0 bases, with 17 bases between the two germline ends. The CDR3 is 18 amino acids. The CDR3 bases are TGTGCCAGCAGTTTAGAGCTCTCCGGGGTCAGCTCCTACAATGAGCAGTTCTTC. Amino acids: CASSLELSGVSSYNEQFF.

The rearrangement uses TRBV9 and TRBJ2-6; 7 nucleotides line up with TRBD2. Trimming at V came to 3 bases and at J to 0 bases, leaving 15 bases not matched to a gene. The CDR3 is 20 residues long. Germline assignment: CDR1 SGDLS and CDR2 YYNGEE. The DNA of the CDR3 is TGTGCCAGCAGCGGGGTCTTCCGCGGGGGAGATCTCTCTGGGGCCAACGTCCTGACTTTC. Translated: CASSGVFRGGDLSGANVLTF.

This chain uses TRBV12-3 or TRBV12-4 with TRBJ2-2; D tentatively fits TRBD1 or TRBD2 (5 bases each). The CDR3 is 15 amino acids. V gave up 6 bases and J gave up 2 bases, with 13 bases separating them. DNA for the CDR3: TGTGCCAGCAGCATCCGGGACGGTAACACCGGGGAGCTGTTTTTT. This gives the protein CASSIRDGNTGELFF.

The chain employs TRBV9 and TRBJ2-5; 13 bases are shared with TRBD2. The J call may be in error: the DNA end matches TRBJ2-7 better. Germline V gene data show CDR1 as SGDLS and CDR2 as YYNGEE. The CDR3 runs to 15 residues. The CDR3: CASSVGLAGYDEQYF. CDR3 DNA sequence: TGTGCCAGCAGCGTGGGACTAGCGGGATACGACGAGCAGTACTTC.

There are a few counts of this clonotype. This chain connects TRBV2 to TRBJ1-5; tentatively, D is TRBD1 (6 bases). Trimming left V 3 bases short and J 11 bases short, with 11 bases between. The V gene's germline CDR1 is SNHLY and CDR2 FYNNEI. The CDR3 has 12 amino acids. DNA of the CDR3: TGTGCCAGCAGTGAGTCGAGGGGGACCCAGCATTTT. Translation gives CASSESRGTQHF. The entire variable domain, with the rest obtained from reference TRBV2 and TRBJ1-5, is as follows: EPEVTQTPSHQVTQMGQEVILRCVPISNHLYFYWYRQILGQKVEFLVSFYNNEISEKSEIFDDQFSVERPDGSNFTLKIRSTKLEDSAMYFCASSESRGTQHFGDGTRLSIL.

This clonotype has more than one count but fewer than ten. The V call is TRBV20-1, the J call TRBJ2-1, with D hard to call. V was cut by 2 bases and J by 5 bases, with 13 bases left in between. This CDR3 is 14 amino acids long. Looked up from germline, CDR1 is DFQATT and CDR2 is SNEGSKA (reference sequence). The CDR3 DNA reads TGCAGTGCTAGACAAGACCCCCAAAACAATGAGCAGTTCTTC. It codes for CSARQDPQNNEQFF.

The CDR3 loop reads CSAHGGGPNQPQHF. In DNA, the CDR3 is TGCAGTGCCCATGGAGGGGGTCCCAATCAGCCCCAGCATTTT. The rearrangement links TRBV20-1 to TRBJ1-5, with a weak D call TRBD1 (6 bases). Trimming removed 6 bases from V and 3 bases from J, with 15 bases in between. The length of the CDR3 is 14 residues. Looked up from germline, CDR1 is DFQATT and CDR2 is SNEGSKA (reference sequence).

This clonotype showed up just a few times. This chain connects TRBV28 to TRBJ2-3; no clear D gene. The V gene lost 7 bases and the J gene lost 4 bases, with 9 bases spanning the gap. The germline V gene encodes CDR1 MDHEN and CDR2 SYDVKM. This CDR3 is built from 12 residues. DNA of the CDR3: TGTGCCAGCAAACAGTCCCCAGATACGCAGTATTTT. This sequence encodes CASKQSPDTQYF.

V is TRBV5-1 and J is TRBJ2-1; D call uncertain. Germline V gene lookup returns CDR1 SGHRS and CDR2 YFSETQ. The CDR3 has 15 amino acids. V lost 0 bases and J 0 bases, leaving 7 bases between the germline ends. CDR3 nucleotides: TGCGCCAGCAGCTTGGTTCACGACTCCTACAATGAGCAGTTCTTC. It translates to CASSLVHDSYNEQFF.

This clonotype was seen a few times. The chain employs TRBV9 and TRBJ1-2, with D possibly being TRBD1 (5 bases). The germline V gene encodes CDR1 SGDLS and CDR2 YYNGEE. The CDR3 runs 14 residues. V lost 3 bases and J lost 1, with 10 bases in between. DNA of the CDR3: TGTGCCAGCAGCGGGCTGACAGATAACTATGGCTACACCTTC. Translation: CASSGLTDNYGYTF.

This clonotype was seen just once. The chain couples TRBV11-3 to TRBJ2-7, with a tentative D call TRBD2 (6 bases). This CDR3 spans 15 amino acids. V lost 7 bases and J lost 1, with 17 bases in between. Germline values: CDR1 SGHNT, CDR2 YENEEA. The CDR3 sequence: CASIHRGGNSYEQYF. The CDR3 DNA sequence: TGTGCCAGCATCCACCGCGGAGGGAATTCCTACGAGCAGTACTTC. Drawing the rest from reference TRBV11-3 and TRBJ2-7, the complete variable domain is EAGVVQSPRYKIIEKKQPVAFWCNPISGHNTLYWYLQNLGQGPELLIRYENEEAVDDSQLPKDRFSAERLKGVDSTLKIQPAELGDSAVYLCASIHRGGNSYEQYFGPGTRLTVT.

This clonotype was seen a handful of times. V gene TRBV11-2 combines with J gene TRBJ2-1, with 10 bases lining up with TRBD2. V dropped 7 bases and J dropped 2; count of bases not matched to a gene: 5. This CDR3 has 15 residues. Germline CDR1 SGHAT, CDR2 FQNNGV. CDR3 sequence (DNA): TGTGCCAGCATGAGAGCGGGAGGGGCCTACAATGAGCAGTTCTTC. Translating it yields CASMRAGGAYNEQFF. Together with reference TRBV11-2 and TRBJ2-1, the CDR3 gives the full variable domain: EAGVAQSPRYKIIEKRQSVAFWCNPISGHATLYWYQQILGQGPKLLIQFQNNGVVDDSQLPKDRFSAERLKGVDSTLKIQPAKLEDSAVYLCASMRAGGAYNEQFFGPGTRLTVL.

The rearrangement joins TRBV5-1 to TRBJ2-1; no firm D call. The J call may be mistaken, given a closer DNA end match to TRBJ2-7. This CDR3 contains 16 residues. CDR1 and CDR2 from the germline V gene are SGHRS and YFSETQ. CDR3 loop: CASSLGAAGTYNEQYF. The CDR3 coding sequence is TGCGCCAGCAGCTTGGGGGCGGCAGGTACCTACAATGAGCAGTACTTC.

J is TRBJ2-1 and V is TRBV12-3 or TRBV12-4, with TRBD2 matching over 7 bases. Judging by the DNA end, TRBJ2-7 fits better; the J call may be wrong. The CDR3 runs to 16 residues. Here the CDR3 reads CASSPWRGGLAYEQYF. The CDR3 DNA follows: TGTGCCAGCAGCCCATGGCGGGGAGGACTAGCCTACGAGCAGTACTTC.

V gene TRBV29-1 combines with J gene TRBJ1-1; D not resolved. The CDR3 extends over 10 amino acids. With 3 bases removed from V and 11 bases from J, the gap between germline ends came to 10 bases. Germline V lookup: CDR1 SQVTM, CDR2 ANQGSEA. CDR3 sequence (DNA): TGCAGCGTTGACCGAACTGGGGCTTTCTTT. Protein product: CSVDRTGAFF.

V usage is TRBV7-2 and J usage is TRBJ2-3, with TRBD2 matching over 15 bases. The germline V gene has CDR1 SGHTA and CDR2 FQGNSA. V dropped 4 bases and J dropped 8; count of bases not matched to a gene: 10. This CDR3 comprises 17 residues. The CDR3 loop is CASSSPPGTSGRTTQYF. As DNA, the CDR3 is TGTGCCAGCAGCTCGCCCCCGGGGACTAGCGGGAGGACTACGCAGTATTTT.

This sequence joins TRBV29-1 and TRBJ2-1; D possibly uses TRBD1 or TRBD2 (6 bases each). Germline V gives CDR1 SQVTM, CDR2 ANQGSEA. V gave up 8 bases and J gave up 6 bases, with 17 bases separating them. CDR3 length: 13 residues. The CDR3 region is CSSLRGVSNEQFF. The CDR3, as DNA: TGCAGCTCCCTAAGGGGGGTTTCCAATGAGCAGTTCTTC.

The chain recombines TRBV5-6 with TRBJ2-1; D remains unclear. The CDR3 is 15 amino acids. Trimming removed 3 bases at V and 7 bases at J, with 17 bases between. Germline V gives CDR1 SGHDT, CDR2 YYEEEE. CDR3 in DNA: TGTGCCAGCAGCTCCCTCACCCCCGGTGAAAATGAGCAGTTCTTC. It is translated as CASSSLTPGENEQFF.

This sequence joins TRBV18 and TRBJ2-6; D perhaps matches TRBD1 (7 bases). CDR1 and CDR2 (germline): KGHSH, LQKENI. The V and J ends lost 5 bases and 0 bases respectively, with 17 bases between them. The CDR3 has 18 residues. Here the CDR3 DNA reads TGTGCCAGCTCAACTTATAACAGGGGAGGCTCTGGGGCCAACGTCCTGACTTTC. Its protein is CASSTYNRGGSGANVLTF.

This clonotype was recorded a few times. This rearrangement joins TRBV6-5 to TRBJ2-7; D might be TRBD1 (5 bases). The CDR3 sequence is 16 residues long. Germline V gives CDR1 MNHEY, CDR2 SVGAGI. The ends were cut back, 5 bases at V and 0 bases at J, with 17 bases in the middle. The CDR3 here is CASSPNPGFHSYEQYF. DNA of the CDR3: TGTGCCAGCAGTCCGAACCCAGGGTTCCACTCCTACGAGCAGTACTTC.

The V gene is TRBV20-1, the J gene TRBJ2-7; D tentatively reads TRBD1 or TRBD2 (5 bases each). The CDR3 length is 11 residues. The V gene lost 6 bases and the J gene lost 9 bases, with 15 bases spanning the gap. Germline V gene lookup returns CDR1 DFQATT and CDR2 SNEGSKA (reference sequence). The CDR3 DNA reads TGCAGTGCCTCTCCCAGAGGGGCGCAGTACTTC. Encoded protein: CSASPRGAQYF.

This chain connects TRBV25-1 to TRBJ2-3, with D maybe TRBD2 (6 bases). The germline V gene has CDR1 MGHDK and CDR2 SYGVNS. V was clipped by 6 bases and J by 3 bases, with 16 bases between them. This CDR3 has 15 residues. In DNA, the CDR3 is TGTGCCAGCAGCCCCTGGGGGGAGAAAACAGATACGCAGTATTTT. Translation gives CASSPWGEKTDTQYF.

The CDR3 bases are TGTGCCAGCAGCCAAGTTGCCAGCTACGAGCAGTACTTC. This translates into CASSQVASYEQYF. The chain is built from TRBV3-1 and TRBJ2-7, with no clear D. Trimming shortened V by 1 base and J by 3 bases, and 7 bases separated the two germline ends. CDR1 is LGHDT and CDR2 is YNNKEL in the germline V gene (reference sequence). The CDR3 has 13 amino acids.

This clonotype was counted a few times. The V gene is TRBV29-1, the J gene TRBJ2-7; TRBD2 agrees at 8 bases. This CDR3 is 15 amino acids long. The germline V gene has CDR1 SQVTM and CDR2 ANQGSEA. V lost 4 bases and J lost 2; bases outside the gene matches: 10. The DNA for the CDR3 is TGCAGCGTTGCCGGGGGCGGGAGGACAACCTACGAGCAGTACTTC. Translation: CSVAGGGRTTYEQYF.

The rearrangement joins TRBV21-1 to TRBJ2-7; the table's D call, TRBD1, has no DNA check behind it. TRBV21-1 constitutes a pseudogene. The CDR3 loop spans 14 amino acids. CDR3 sequence reads: CASSKGGRPLEQYF. CDR3 DNA: TGTGCCAGCAGCAAGGGCGGGAGGCCCCTCGAGCAGTACTTC.